This T cell receptor (beta chain) was obtained from a study of control samples from healthy donors and cancer patients. The V segment lost 0 bases and the J segment 12 bases; nucleotides outside the gene matches: 5. This CDR3 contains 13 residues. Germline-derived CDR1 and CDR2 are LGHNA and YSLEER. Measured with immunoSEQ multiplex PCR; TCRdb has only the in-frame clones, and not every one. Of about 44,000 clones in the sample, about 89% are singletons; the top ten hold roughly a tenth. Sequenced sample: PBMCs. V is TRBV4-3 and J is TRBJ2-1; TRBD1 matches at 7 bases. The sequence was collected from an older woman with lung cancer. The CDR3 protein is CASSQDRAGGQFF. CDR3 coding DNA: TGCGCCAGCAGCCAAGATCGGGCAGGGGGGCAGTTCTTC.